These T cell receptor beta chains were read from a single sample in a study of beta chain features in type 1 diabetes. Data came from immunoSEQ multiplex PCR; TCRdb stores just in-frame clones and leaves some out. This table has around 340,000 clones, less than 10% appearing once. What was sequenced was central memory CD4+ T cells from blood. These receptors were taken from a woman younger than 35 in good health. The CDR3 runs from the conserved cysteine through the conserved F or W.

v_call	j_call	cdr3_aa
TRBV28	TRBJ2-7	CASSLASMGAYEQYF
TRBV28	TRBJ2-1	CASRRGASYNEQFF
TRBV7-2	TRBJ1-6	CASSHGSPLHF
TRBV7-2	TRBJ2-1	CASSLGWTGRVFSYNEQFF
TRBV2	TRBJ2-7	CASSAGTPYEQYF
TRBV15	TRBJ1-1	CATSRDKNTEAFF
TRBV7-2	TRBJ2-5	CASSLMAGGLQETQYF
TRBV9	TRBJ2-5	CASNRDPQETQYF
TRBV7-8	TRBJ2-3	CASSLVLYGTSGSWDTDTQYF
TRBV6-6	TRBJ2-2	CASSFQNTGELFF
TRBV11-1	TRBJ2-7	CASSLMGLTNEQYF
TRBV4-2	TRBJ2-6	CASSPSVASNSGANVLTF
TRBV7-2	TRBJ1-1	CASSLGPTGTTNTEAFF
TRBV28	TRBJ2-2	CASTTNTGELFF
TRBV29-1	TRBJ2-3	CSVGVGTDTQYF
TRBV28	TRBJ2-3	CASSAGGNTDTQYF
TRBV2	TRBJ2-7	CASSIVGSPYEQYF
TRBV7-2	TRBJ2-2	CASSLDRAPDDTGELFF
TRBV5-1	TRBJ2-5	CASSFGRNLVKETQYF
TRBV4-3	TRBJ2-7	CASSYTRYSSYEQYF
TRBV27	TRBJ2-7	CASPTSYF
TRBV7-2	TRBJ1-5	CASSGGGGPKPQHF
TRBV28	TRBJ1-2	CASSLEDKGYGYTF
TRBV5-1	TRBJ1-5	CASSLGKNQPQHF
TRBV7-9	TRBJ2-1	CASSAGGGNEQFF
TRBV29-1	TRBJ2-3	CSGGDRERTDTQYF
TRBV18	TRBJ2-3	CASSQLLSRTDTQYF
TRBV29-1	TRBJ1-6	CSVRQSHNSPLHF
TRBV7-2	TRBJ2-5	CASSLGGWRETQYF
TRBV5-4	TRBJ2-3	CASSLAAGQGHF
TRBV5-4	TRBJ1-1	CASRADMNTEAFF
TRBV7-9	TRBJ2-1	CASRPTGGSSYNEQFF
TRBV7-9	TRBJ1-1	CASSPGAMNTEAFF
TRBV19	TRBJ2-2	CASSIPGGTGELFF
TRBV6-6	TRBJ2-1	CASRVAGGEDYNEQFF
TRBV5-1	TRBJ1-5	CASSALLTVRNQPQHF
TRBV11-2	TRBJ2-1	CASSFGTYNEQFF
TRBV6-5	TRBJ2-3	CASSRARGKADTQYF
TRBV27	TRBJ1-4	CASSLTPRSGGRTREKLFF
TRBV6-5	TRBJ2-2	CASSRNANTGELFF
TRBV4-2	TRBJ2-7	CASSQDLQLYEQYF
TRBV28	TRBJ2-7	CASRAAGALYEQYF
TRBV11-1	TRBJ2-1	CASSRRSSSYNEQFF
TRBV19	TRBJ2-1	CASSEVQSLRQFF
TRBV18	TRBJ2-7	CASSPQRTGYEQYF
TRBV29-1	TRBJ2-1	CSVSRGNNEQFF
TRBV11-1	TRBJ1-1	CASSRARNTEAFF
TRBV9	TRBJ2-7	CASSVGGQLYEQYF